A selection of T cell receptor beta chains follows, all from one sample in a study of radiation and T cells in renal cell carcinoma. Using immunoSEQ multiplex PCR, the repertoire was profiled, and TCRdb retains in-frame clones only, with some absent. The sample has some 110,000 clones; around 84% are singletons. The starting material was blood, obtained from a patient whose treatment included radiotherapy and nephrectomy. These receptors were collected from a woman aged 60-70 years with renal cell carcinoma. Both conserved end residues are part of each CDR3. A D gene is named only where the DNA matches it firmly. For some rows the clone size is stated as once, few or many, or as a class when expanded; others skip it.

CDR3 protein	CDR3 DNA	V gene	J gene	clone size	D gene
CASSSGGEETQYF	TGTGCCAGCAGCTCAGGGGGGGAAGAGACCCAGTACTTC	TRBV27	TRBJ2-5	.	.
CASSLVRGTGYTF	TGTGCCAGCAGCTTGGTGAGAGGGACTGGCTACACCTTC	TRBV5-6	TRBJ1-2	.	.
CASSFTGYNEQFF	TGTGCCAGCAGCTTTACCGGGTACAATGAGCAGTTCTTC	TRBV7-3	TRBJ2-1	.	.
CASSLETGQPQHF	TGTGCCAGCAGCTTAGAGACCGGGCAGCCCCAGCATTTT	TRBV7-2	TRBJ1-5	.	.
CASSPNPGLAGGGHEQYF	TGTGCCAGCAGCCCAAACCCGGGACTAGCGGGAGGTGGACACGAGCAGTACTTC	TRBV5-4	TRBJ2-7	.	TRBD2
CASSLGGAGDNEQFF	TGTGCCAGCAGCTTAGGAGGAGCGGGGGACAATGAGCAGTTCTTC	TRBV11-3	TRBJ2-1	.	TRBD2
CAISESAGQTYNSPLHF	TGTGCCATCAGTGAGTCGGCAGGACAGACCTATAATTCACCCCTCCACTTT	TRBV10-3	TRBJ1-6	once	.
CASSPRQGSGELFF	TGTGCCAGTAGTCCGCGACAGGGCTCCGGGGAGCTGTTTTTT	TRBV19	TRBJ2-2	.	TRBD1
CASSLGGTGFPSGANVLTF	TGTGCCAGCAGCTTGGGAGGGACAGGGTTTCCGTCTGGGGCCAACGTCCTGACTTTC	TRBV7-3	TRBJ2-6	.	TRBD1
CSVKVRDDRGNEQFF	TGCAGCGTTAAAGTAAGGGACGACAGGGGAAATGAGCAGTTCTTC	TRBV29-1	TRBJ2-1	.	TRBD1
CASSEQGPNSPLHF	TGTGCCAGCAGTGAGCAGGGTCCGAATTCACCCCTCCACTTT	TRBV2	TRBJ1-6	few	.
CASSLSPYPPQGGGYNEQFF	TGTGCCAGCAGTTTATCGCCCTACCCCCCACAAGGGGGAGGCTACAATGAGCAGTTCTTC	TRBV27	TRBJ2-1	.	.
CASSLTFGSPEAFF	TGCGCCAGCAGCTTAACATTCGGGAGTCCTGAAGCTTTCTTT	TRBV5-1	TRBJ1-1	.	.
CASSLEPGRGETQYF	TGCGCCAGCAGCTTGGAACCAGGGAGGGGAGAGACCCAGTACTTC	TRBV5-1	TRBJ2-5	.	TRBD2
CASGQGAGGYTF	TGTGCCAGCGGACAGGGGGCAGGTGGCTACACCTTC	TRBV7-2	TRBJ1-2	.	TRBD1
CASSIRGGTESEQFF	TGTGCCAGTAGTATAAGGGGAGGGACAGAGAGTGAGCAGTTCTTC	TRBV19	TRBJ2-1	.	.
CASSPLEQAEAFF	TGTGCCAGCAGCCCCCTTGAGCAGGCTGAAGCTTTCTTT	TRBV6-5	TRBJ1-1	.	.
CASSSLGSGFGNTIYF	TGTGCCAGCAGCTCCCTCGGGTCAGGTTTTGGAAACACCATATATTTT	TRBV7-9	TRBJ1-3	.	.
CASSFRGGTEAFF	TGTGCCAGCAGCTTCCGGGGCGGCACTGAAGCTTTCTTT	TRBV5-4	TRBJ1-1	.	.
CASSMPGTTEAFF	TGTGCCAGTAGTATGCCGGGGACCACTGAAGCTTTCTTT	TRBV19	TRBJ1-1	.	.
CASSSLQGVNSGNTIYF	TGCGCCAGCAGCTCGCTACAGGGAGTCAACTCTGGAAACACCATATATTTT	TRBV5-1	TRBJ1-3	.	.
CSATGAGNTIYF	TGCAGCGCGACAGGGGCTGGAAACACCATATATTTT	TRBV29-1	TRBJ1-3	few	TRBD1
CASSISWFRPETQYF	TGTGCCAGTAGTATTTCCTGGTTCCGCCCCGAGACCCAGTACTTC	TRBV19	TRBJ2-5	once	.
CASTAHRGTEAFF	TGTGCCAGTACCGCCCACAGGGGCACTGAAGCTTTCTTT	TRBV19	TRBJ1-1	.	TRBD1
CASSATGNYGYTF	TGTGCCAGCAGTGCAACAGGGAACTATGGCTACACCTTC	TRBV2	TRBJ1-2	.	.
CASSRQGVNTEAFF	TGTGCCAGCAGTCGACAGGGGGTCAACACTGAAGCTTTCTTT	TRBV27	TRBJ1-1	.	TRBD1
CASSLKIAGVGDTQYF	TGTGCCAGCAGCTTAAAGATAGCGGGAGTTGGAGATACGCAGTATTTT	TRBV7-3	TRBJ2-3	.	TRBD2
CASVGMSSYNEQFF	TGTGCCAGCGTCGGTATGAGTTCCTACAATGAGCAGTTCTTC	TRBV5-8	TRBJ2-1	.	.
CASSHGETQYF	TGTGCCAGCTCCCACGGGGAGACCCAGTACTTC	TRBV18	TRBJ2-5	.	.
CASSLISSGSSEQYF	TGCGCCAGCAGCCTTATCTCTAGCGGGAGTTCCGAGCAGTACTTC	TRBV4-3	TRBJ2-7	.	TRBD2
CASSELAGAGETQYF	TGTGCCAGCAGTGAATTGGCAGGGGCCGGAGAGACCCAGTACTTC	TRBV25-1	TRBJ2-5	.	.
CASSAGLYGYTF	TGTGCCAGCAGCGCGGGGTTATATGGCTACACCTTC	TRBV6-1	TRBJ1-2	.	.
CASSPHRGAGELFF	TGCGCCAGCAGCCCGCACCGGGGGGCCGGGGAGCTGTTTTTT	TRBV4-1	TRBJ2-2	few	TRBD2
CASSPNSGASDTQYF	TGTGCCAGCAGCCCAAATAGCGGGGCGTCAGATACGCAGTATTTT	TRBV5-5	TRBJ2-3	.	TRBD2
CASRQGEWTEAFF	TGTGCCAGCAGACAGGGGGAATGGACTGAAGCTTTCTTT	TRBV6-5	TRBJ1-1	.	TRBD1
CASSLNHRVEANYGYTF	TGTGCCAGCAGCCTAAACCACAGGGTTGAGGCTAACTATGGCTACACCTTC	TRBV7-2	TRBJ1-2	.	.
CASSSWGAYEQYF	TGTGCCAGCAGTAGCTGGGGAGCCTACGAGCAGTACTTC	TRBV28	TRBJ2-7	.	.
CASGRSGANVLTF	TGTGCTAGTGGTCGATCTGGGGCCAACGTCCTGACTTTC	TRBV12-5	TRBJ2-6	.	.
CASSEVGPSYNEQFF	TGTGCCAGCAGTGAGGTTGGACCCTCCTACAATGAGCAGTTCTTC	TRBV2	TRBJ2-1	.	.
CASSDTVSGETQYF	TGTGCCAGCAGCGATACAGTTAGCGGTGAGACCCAGTACTTC	TRBV5-8	TRBJ2-5	once	.
CAWSVYGYNEQFF	TGTGCCTGGAGTGTGTACGGGTACAATGAGCAGTTCTTC	TRBV30	TRBJ2-1	once	.
CASSLEWRGGRETQYF	TGTGCCAGCAGCTTGGAATGGCGGGGGGGCCGGGAGACCCAGTACTTC	TRBV5-6	TRBJ2-5	.	TRBD2
CASSRTGGVETQYF	TGTGCCAGCAGCCGTACAGGGGGCGTAGAGACCCAGTACTTC	TRBV7-3	TRBJ2-5	.	TRBD1
CASSVSGGRQRDGYTF	TGTGCCAGCAGCGTATCCGGAGGGAGGCAAAGGGATGGCTACACCTTC	TRBV9	TRBJ1-2	.	.